This T cell receptor (beta chain) derives from a study of blood T cell repertoires in COVID-19. Overall study context: Both acute and convalescent COVID-19 samples were obtained from the United States, Italy and Spain. T cells, B-cell-depleted T cells, or PBMCs supplied cDNA or gDNA.

Germline CDR1 MNHEY, CDR2 SVGEGT. The V end lost 2 bases, the J end lost 4 bases, and 13 bases lay between the germline ends. The CDR3 is 15 residues long. In the original analysis: How many nucleated cells were present was estimated from reference gene primer amplification. Sequencing was performed with immunoSEQ multiplex PCR; in TCRdb, only in-frame clones are kept and a portion is missing. V and J calls and clone size are copied from that table; D and trimming were computed from the DNA. The sample has tens of thousands of clones, 80% to 90% seen once. What was sequenced was peripheral blood. The genes are TRBV6-2 or TRBV6-3 and TRBJ2-3; D might be TRBD2 (6 bases). The clonotype originates from a woman aged 80 or over with acute or convalescent COVID-19. CDR3 loop: CASSYLTSFPDTQYF. The CDR3 DNA sequence: TGTGCCAGCAGTTACCTGACTAGTTTTCCAGATACGCAGTATTTT.